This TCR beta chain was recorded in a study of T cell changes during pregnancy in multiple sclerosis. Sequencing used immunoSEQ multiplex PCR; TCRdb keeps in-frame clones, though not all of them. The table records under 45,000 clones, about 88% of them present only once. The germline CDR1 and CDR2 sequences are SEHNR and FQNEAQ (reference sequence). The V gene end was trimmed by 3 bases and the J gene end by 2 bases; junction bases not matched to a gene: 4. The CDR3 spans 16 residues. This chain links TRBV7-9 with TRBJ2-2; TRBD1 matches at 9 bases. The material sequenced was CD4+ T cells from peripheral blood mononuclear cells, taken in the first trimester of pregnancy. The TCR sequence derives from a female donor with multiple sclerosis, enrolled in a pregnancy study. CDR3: CASSFGQGFNTGELFF. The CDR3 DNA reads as TGTGCCAGCAGCTTCGGACAGGGGTTCAACACCGGGGAGCTGTTTTTT.